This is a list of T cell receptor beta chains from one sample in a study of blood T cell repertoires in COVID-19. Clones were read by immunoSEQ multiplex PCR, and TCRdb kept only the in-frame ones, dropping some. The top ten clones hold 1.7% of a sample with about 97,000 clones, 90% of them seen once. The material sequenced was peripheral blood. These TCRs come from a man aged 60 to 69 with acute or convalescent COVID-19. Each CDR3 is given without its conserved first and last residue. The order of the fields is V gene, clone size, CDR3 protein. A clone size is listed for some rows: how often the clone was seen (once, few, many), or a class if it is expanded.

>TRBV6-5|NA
ASSRRDRGYGYT
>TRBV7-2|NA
ASSSGTGGFNEKLF
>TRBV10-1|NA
ASSAELAGGPKETQY
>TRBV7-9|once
ASSLGTGGTREFT
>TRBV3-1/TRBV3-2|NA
ASSQVQTSYEQY
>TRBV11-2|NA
ASSLGTGLNTEAF
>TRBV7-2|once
ASSLEAGPYGYT
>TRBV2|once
ASTVGQRRNTGELF
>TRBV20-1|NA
SASYGGAAGEQF
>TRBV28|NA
ASSSSGTSGGLDTDTQY
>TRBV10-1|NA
ASSELFGSANTGELF
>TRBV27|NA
ASSLGRDRGEQF
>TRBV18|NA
ASSQQGALGTEAF
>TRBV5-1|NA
ASSVDTGVTGELF
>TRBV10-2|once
ASSERGLPYTDTQY
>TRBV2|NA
ASRAYRGTEAF
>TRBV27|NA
ASSSRRGSGYGYT
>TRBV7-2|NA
ASSSDILGYT